The 32 T cell receptor beta chains listed next were all sequenced from one sample in a study of cytomegalovirus exposure and HLA in healthy donors. The protocol was immunoSEQ multiplex PCR, while the TCRdb copy is restricted to in-frame clones and leaves out a portion. The sample includes roughly 250,000 clones, 87% of them seen just once. Sequencing used PBMCs. The receptors derive from a man between 18 and 29 years old in good health and CMV-seronegative.

The chain recombines TRBV5-3 with TRBJ1-5; 12 nucleotides agree with TRBD1. TRBV5-3 is sorted into the ORF group, with uncertain function. The length of the CDR3 is 19 residues. J was trimmed by 7 bases and V by 2 bases; bases with no gene match: 16. Written as DNA, the CDR3 is TGTGCCAGAAGCTTTTGCGGGACAGGGGGCCCATCCCCCGGACAGCCCCAGCATTTT. Protein sequence: CARSFCGTGGPSPGQPQHF.

The V gene is TRBV7-5, the J gene TRBJ2-1; the table's D call, TRBD2, has no DNA check behind it. TRBV7-5 is designated a pseudogene. This CDR3 has 17 amino acids. CDR3 region: CVRSLERASGRLREQFF. CDR3 nucleotides: TGTGTCAGAAGCTTAGAGAGGGCTAGCGGGAGGTTACGGGAGCAGTTCTTC.

This clone was detected once. The rearrangement uses TRBV2 and TRBJ2-7; D is perhaps TRBD2 (5 bases). Per the germline V gene, CDR1 is SNHLY and CDR2 is FYNNEI. V was clipped by 11 bases and J by 7 bases, with 21 bases between them. CDR3 size: 13 residues. The CDR3 spells CASELEQTGEQYF. CDR3 nucleotides: TGTGCCTCAGAACTAGAGCAGACGGGGGAGCAGTACTTC.

This clone was seen just once. The rearrangement joins TRBV20-1 to TRBJ2-1, with D possibly TRBD1 on 5 matching bases. Trimming took 5 bases from V and 9 from J, leaving 11 bases between them. CDR3 length equals 11 residues. The germline CDR1 and CDR2 sequences are DFQATT and SNEGSKA (reference sequence). The DNA for the CDR3 is TGCAGTGCTTCCCAGGGTACTGAGCAGTTCTTC. This gives the protein CSASQGTEQFF.

The chain has TRBV27 and TRBJ2-3; 8 nucleotides align to TRBD2. Germline V gene lookup returns CDR1 MNHEY and CDR2 SMNVEV (reference sequence). The CDR3 spans 14 residues. The ends lost 6 bases at V and 5 bases at J; junction bases unmatched: 7. The CDR3 coding sequence is TGTGCCAGCAGCCCTGGACTAGCTATAGATACGCAGTATTTT. This sequence encodes CASSPGLAIDTQYF.

The chain combines TRBV7-2 with TRBJ2-7; 8 bases are shared with TRBD1. The CDR3 runs 14 residues. Germline V gives CDR1 SGHTA, CDR2 FQGNSA. The V and J ends lost 3 bases and 5 bases, in that order; junction bases with no gene match: 6. CDR3 coding DNA: TGTGCCAGCAGCTTTCAGGGGGCGCCCAACGAGCAGTACTTC. The encoded protein is CASSFQGAPNEQYF.

The rearrangement joins TRBV28 to TRBJ1-1, with 7 nucleotides matching TRBD1. Per germline, CDR1 MDHEN and CDR2 SYDVKM. This CDR3 comprises 12 residues. V lost 5 bases, J lost 11 bases, and 8 bases stayed unmatched. Here the CDR3 DNA reads TGTGCCAGCAGTCTGACGGACAGGTTCGCTTTCTTT. Amino acids: CASSLTDRFAFF.

The chain carries TRBV11-2 and TRBJ2-1; TRBD1 is a possible D gene (5 bases). V was pared by 1 base and J by 10 bases, with 11 bases between. CDR3 length equals 13 residues. CDR1 and CDR2 from the germline V gene are SGHAT and FQNNGV. Written as DNA, the CDR3 is TGTGCCAGCAGCTTAGTCGAAGGGGCCGAGCAGTTCTTC. This codes for CASSLVEGAEQFF.

The chain links TRBV4-2 to TRBJ2-5, with 7 bases aligning to TRBD2. The V gene end was trimmed by 3 bases and the J gene end by 2 bases; junction bases not matched to a gene: 3. Per the germline V gene, CDR1 is LGHNA and CDR2 is YNFKEQ. This CDR3 has 14 amino acids. The CDR3 region has the DNA TGTGCCAGCAGCCAGTCAGCGGGGCAAGAGACCCAGTACTTC. This codes for CASSQSAGQETQYF.

The chain is built from TRBV5-1 and TRBJ2-7; D unclear. The CDR3 contains 15 residues. Germline V lookup: CDR1 SGHRS, CDR2 YFSETQ. The germline V and J ends were trimmed by 4 bases and 4 bases, with 18 bases remaining between them. DNA for the CDR3: TGCGCCAGCAGCACAGCCCCCACCCTTAGTTACGAGCAGTACTTC. The encoded protein is CASSTAPTLSYEQYF. Based on the CDR3 plus reference TRBV5-1 and TRBJ2-7, the full variable domain is KAGVTQTPRYLIKTRGQQVTLSCSPISGHRSVSWYQQTPGQGLQFLFEYFSETQRNKGNFPGRFSGRQFSNSRSEMNVSTLELGDSALYLCASSTAPTLSYEQYFGPGTRLTVT.

The chain is built from TRBV18 and TRBJ2-2; 7 nucleotides agree with TRBD1. Germline CDR1 reads KGHSH; CDR2 reads LQKENI. The V gene end was trimmed by 2 bases and the J gene end by 5 bases; junction bases not matched to a gene: 2. The CDR3 contains 14 residues. Here the CDR3 reads CASSPGTATGELFF. The CDR3 nucleotides read TGTGCCAGCTCACCAGGGACAGCTACCGGGGAGCTGTTTTTT.

The chain carries TRBV28 and TRBJ2-7, with 11 positions matching TRBD1. The germline gives CDR1 MDHEN, CDR2 SYDVKM. After removal of 4 bases from V and 4 bases from J, the junction contained 3 bases not matched to a gene. This CDR3 has 14 amino acids. CDR3 loop: CASSYGTGGYEQYF. Here the CDR3 DNA reads TGTGCCAGCAGTTACGGGACAGGGGGGTACGAGCAGTACTTC.

This chain joins TRBV12-2 and TRBJ2-1; the table's D call TRBD1 went unverified against the DNA. TRBV12-2 counts as a pseudogene. This CDR3 has 22 residues. CDR3 residues: CASRLKGLRGTGWLNRYNEQFF. The CDR3 coding sequence is TGTGCAAGTCGCTTAAAGGGGTTGCGGGGGACAGGGTGGTTGAACAGATACAATGAGCAGTTCTTC.

A remark on this clone: Other nucleotide sequences from this sample produce the same CDR3. J is TRBJ1-2 and V is TRBV19; a weak D match, TRBD1 (6 bases). CDR1 is LNHDA, CDR2 SQIVND, per germline (reference sequence). The CDR3 runs 12 residues. V lost 6 bases to trimming and J lost 7 bases, with 12 bases between them. For the CDR3, the DNA is TGTGCCAGTAGCACAGGGCAGGGTGGCTACACCTTC. Encoded protein: CASSTGQGGYTF. The whole variable domain, remainder taken from reference TRBV19 and TRBJ1-2, is DGGITQSPKYLFRKEGQNVTLSCEQNLNHDAMYWYRQDPGQGLRLIYYSQIVNDFQKGDIAEGYSVSREKKESFPLTVTSAQKNPTAFYLCASSTGQGGYTFGSGTRLTVV.

The chain is built from TRBV29-1 and TRBJ2-3; tentative D call: TRBD2 (5 bases). The CDR3 runs 14 residues. Germline lookup yields CDR1 SQVTM and CDR2 ANQGSEA. Trimming removed 7 bases at V and 1 base at J, with 15 bases between. The CDR3 here is CSALGVMGTDTQYF. The CDR3 DNA is TGCAGCGCCCTCGGGGTAATGGGCACAGATACGCAGTATTTT.

The chain employs TRBV4-1 and TRBJ2-1, with 8 nucleotides matching TRBD1. J was trimmed by 6 bases and V by 2 bases; bases with no gene match: 9. Germline V gene data show CDR1 as MGHRA and CDR2 as YSYEKL. The CDR3 extends over 16 amino acids. CDR3 loop: CASSQSQGATGNEQFF. CDR3 bases: TGCGCCAGCAGCCAATCCCAGGGGGCAACCGGCAATGAGCAGTTCTTC.

V usage is TRBV10-2 and J usage is TRBJ1-4; D might be TRBD1 (5 bases). This CDR3 contains 13 residues. V lost 4 bases, J lost 8 bases, and 11 bases lay in between. Germline V gives CDR1 WSHSY, CDR2 SAAADI. CDR3 amino acids: CASSVSGREKLFF. The DNA of the CDR3 is TGCGCCAGCAGTGTGTCAGGGAGAGAAAAACTGTTTTTT.

The chain recombines TRBV28 with TRBJ1-5; 8 positions match TRBD1. Unmatched junction bases numbered 12, after V lost 11 bases and J lost 0 bases. Germline V lookup: CDR1 MDHEN, CDR2 SYDVKM. The CDR3 is 16 amino acids. The CDR3 sequence is CALKAGGIYSNQPQHF. CDR3 in DNA: TGTGCCCTCAAGGCAGGGGGCATATATAGCAATCAGCCCCAGCATTTT.

The chain links TRBV19 to TRBJ1-5, with D possibly TRBD1 on 5 matching bases. The V and J ends lost 1 base and 1 base respectively, with 11 bases between them. CDR3 length equals 16 residues. CDR1 and CDR2 from the germline V gene are LNHDA and SQIVND (reference sequence). CDR3 sequence: CASSIGGGSSNQPQHF. In DNA form, the CDR3 reads TGTGCCAGTAGTATAGGCGGGGGTTCGAGCAATCAGCCCCAGCATTTT.

CDR3 DNA: TGTGCCATCAGTGAGGACAGGGATCAGCCCCAGCATTTT. Amino acids: CAISEDRDQPQHF. This rearrangement joins TRBV10-3 to TRBJ1-5; 7 bases are shared with TRBD1. This CDR3 is 13 amino acids long. Germline V gene lookup returns CDR1 ENHRY and CDR2 SYGVKD. J was trimmed by 5 bases and V by 2 bases; bases with no gene match: 0.

CDR3 amino acids: CASSLPQGHYGYTF. As DNA, the CDR3 is TGTGCCAGCAGCCTCCCACAGGGCCACTATGGCTACACCTTC. V gene TRBV5-6 combines with J gene TRBJ1-2; TRBD1 might be the D (6 bases). The CDR3 runs to 14 residues. Deletions cut 4 bases from V and 3 bases from J, with 13 bases between. CDR1 is SGHDT, CDR2 YYEEEE, per germline.

V usage is TRBV27 and J usage is TRBJ2-1; TRBD1 might be the D (6 bases). The V end lost 3 bases, the J end lost 9 bases, and 18 bases lay between the germline ends. Germline V lookup: CDR1 MNHEY, CDR2 SMNVEV (reference sequence). This CDR3 has 15 residues. CDR3 region: CASSLTGPGVGEQFF. CDR3 coding DNA: TGTGCCAGCAGTTTGACCGGGCCAGGGGTCGGTGAGCAGTTCTTC.

The chain links TRBV27 to TRBJ1-2; a weak D match, TRBD1 (5 bases). V lost 7 bases to trimming and J lost 7 bases, with 16 bases between them. This CDR3 comprises 13 residues. CDR1 and CDR2 (germline): MNHEY, SMNVEV (reference sequence). CDR3 nucleotides: TGTGCCAGCAAATCCACAGGTTGGGGTGGCTACACCTTC. Its translation: CASKSTGWGGYTF.

V gene TRBV5-4 combines with J gene TRBJ2-1; weak D call: TRBD1 (7 bases). The ends were cut back, 5 bases at V and 8 bases at J, with 17 bases in the middle. CDR3 length: 14 amino acids. Germline V CDR1 and CDR2: SGHNT, YYREEE (reference sequence). As DNA, the CDR3 is TGTGCCAGCAGGGAAAGAGGGGGCGGGGATGAGCAGTTCTTC. Its protein product is CASRERGGGDEQFF.

This chain connects TRBV28 to TRBJ1-5; 9 nucleotides match TRBD1. Germline V gene sequence: CDR1 MDHEN, CDR2 SYDVKM. J lost 2 bases, V lost 7 bases, and 15 bases had no gene match. The CDR3 loop spans 18 amino acids. The CDR3 loop reads CASITNRGRFPGNQPQHF. Written as DNA, the CDR3 is TGTGCCAGCATTACGAACAGGGGGCGCTTCCCGGGCAATCAGCCCCAGCATTTT.

The rearrangement joins TRBV4-2 to TRBJ2-7, with TRBD2 matching 9 bases. V shed 5 bases and J 1 base; nucleotides not matched to a gene: 6. From germline, CDR1 is LGHNA and CDR2 YNFKEQ. The CDR3 consists of 15 residues. The CDR3 coding sequence is TGTGCCAGCAGCTCTATAGCGGGAGAGTCCTACGAGCAGTACTTC. Amino acids: CASSSIAGESYEQYF.

The chain carries TRBV4-1 and TRBJ2-5, with D possibly being TRBD1 or TRBD2 (7 bases each). Looked up from germline, CDR1 is MGHRA and CDR2 is YSYEKL. The CDR3 is 14 residues long. V lost 7 bases and J 5 bases, leaving 17 bases between the germline ends. CDR3 in DNA: TGCGCCAGCACCCAGGGGGGGATGGGGGAGACCCAGTACTTC. The encoded protein is CASTQGGMGETQYF.

The rearrangement joins TRBV27 to TRBJ1-1; D is unclear. Trimming took off 0 bases at V and 6 bases at J, with 8 bases between the two ends. The CDR3 consists of 13 residues. Germline loops: CDR1 MNHEY, CDR2 SMNVEV (reference sequence). The CDR3 DNA sequence: TGTGCCAGCAGTTTATCCCGTAGCGCTGAAGCTTTCTTT. Its translation: CASSLSRSAEAFF.

The chain carries TRBV4-3 and TRBJ1-1, with 7 bases lining up with TRBD1. CDR1 LGHNA and CDR2 YSLEER come from the germline V gene. The V gene end was trimmed by 5 bases and the J gene end by 3 bases; junction bases not matched to a gene: 6. This CDR3 contains 14 residues. The CDR3 loop is CASSTGDSYTEAFF. CDR3 nucleotide sequence: TGCGCCAGCAGCACTGGGGACAGCTACACTGAAGCTTTCTTT.

The CDR3 protein is CSVPTSANNEQFF. Here the CDR3 DNA reads TGCAGCGTACCGACTAGCGCAAACAATGAGCAGTTCTTC. The chain combines TRBV29-1 with TRBJ2-1; 8 bases map to TRBD2. The germline V gene encodes CDR1 SQVTM and CDR2 ANQGSEA. Unmatched junction bases numbered 6, after V lost 6 bases and J lost 5 bases. The CDR3 has 13 residues.

This chain joins TRBV9 and TRBJ2-7; D is possibly TRBD1 (5 bases). CDR3 length: 13 residues. The germline V gene has CDR1 SGDLS and CDR2 YYNGEE. V was trimmed by 2 bases and J by 7 bases, leaving 13 bases between them. In nucleotides, the CDR3 is TGTGCCAGCAGCGTCGACAGCCTGAGGGAGCAGTACTTC. It encodes CASSVDSLREQYF.

The chain is built from TRBV5-6 and TRBJ1-2; TRBD1 agrees at 9 bases. Germline loops: CDR1 SGHDT, CDR2 YYEEEE. After removal of 4 bases from V and 2 bases from J, the junction contained 3 bases not matched to a gene. This CDR3 spans 14 amino acids. The CDR3 DNA reads TGTGCCAGCAGCATCGGACAGGGGAACTATGGCTACACCTTC. Protein sequence: CASSIGQGNYGYTF.